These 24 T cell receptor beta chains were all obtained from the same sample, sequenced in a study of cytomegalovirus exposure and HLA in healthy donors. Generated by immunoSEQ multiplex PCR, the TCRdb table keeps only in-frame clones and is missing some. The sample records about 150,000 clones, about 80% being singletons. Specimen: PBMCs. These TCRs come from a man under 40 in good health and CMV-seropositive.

The CDR3 DNA reads TGTGCCAGCAGCTTAGTAGTCCCCGGGATGGCTTTCTTT. Protein product: CASSLVVPGMAFF. This chain connects TRBV7-2 to TRBJ1-1; D not certain. CDR1 is SGHTA, CDR2 FQGNSA, per germline. V was pared by 1 base and J by 11 bases, with 14 bases between. The CDR3 length is 13 residues.

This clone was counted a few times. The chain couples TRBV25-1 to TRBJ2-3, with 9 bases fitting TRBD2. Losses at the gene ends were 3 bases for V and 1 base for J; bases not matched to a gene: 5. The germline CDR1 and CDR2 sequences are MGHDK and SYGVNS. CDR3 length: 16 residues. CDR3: CASSDHAGGGTDTQYF. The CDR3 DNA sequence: TGTGCCAGCAGTGATCACGCGGGGGGGGGCACAGATACGCAGTATTTT.

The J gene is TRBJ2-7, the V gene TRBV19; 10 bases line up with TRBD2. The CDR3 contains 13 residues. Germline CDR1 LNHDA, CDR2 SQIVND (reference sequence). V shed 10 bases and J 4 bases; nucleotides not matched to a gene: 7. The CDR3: CATAASGGYEQYF. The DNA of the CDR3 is TGTGCCACCGCGGCTAGCGGGGGTTACGAGCAGTACTTC.

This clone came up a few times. The CDR3 sequence is CASRPISERNTYEQYF. The CDR3 coding sequence is TGTGCCAGCAGACCAATAAGCGAACGGAATACCTACGAGCAGTACTTC. V usage is TRBV27 and J usage is TRBJ2-7; D is ambiguous. Trimming left V 6 bases short and J 2 bases short, with 20 bases between. The CDR3 contains 16 residues. Germline V gene data show CDR1 as MNHEY and CDR2 as SMNVEV (reference sequence).

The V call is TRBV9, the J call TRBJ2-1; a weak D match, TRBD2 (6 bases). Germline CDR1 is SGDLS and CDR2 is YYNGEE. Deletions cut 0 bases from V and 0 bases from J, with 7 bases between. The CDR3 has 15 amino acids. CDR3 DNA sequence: TGTGCCAGCAGCGTAGAGCGGGCCTCCTACAATGAGCAGTTCTTC. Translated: CASSVERASYNEQFF.

The CDR3 DNA sequence: TGTGCCAGCAGTGCTCAAAGACAGGGGACTGAAGCTTTCTTT. Translated: CASSAQRQGTEAFF. V is TRBV25-1 and J is TRBJ1-1; 8 bases are a match to TRBD1. Germline V gene lookup returns CDR1 MGHDK and CDR2 SYGVNS. The CDR3 loop spans 14 amino acids. The V gene end was trimmed by 4 bases and the J gene end by 5 bases; junction bases not matched to a gene: 6.

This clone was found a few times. CDR3 sequence: CASSYSSTNEKLFF. The DNA for the CDR3 is TGTGCCAGCAGTTACTCTTCGACTAATGAAAAACTGTTTTTT. The chain joins TRBV6-5 to TRBJ1-4; D is unresolved. V was trimmed by 0 bases and J by 2 bases, leaving 4 bases between them. The germline V gene has CDR1 MNHEY and CDR2 SVGAGI. The CDR3 has 14 amino acids.

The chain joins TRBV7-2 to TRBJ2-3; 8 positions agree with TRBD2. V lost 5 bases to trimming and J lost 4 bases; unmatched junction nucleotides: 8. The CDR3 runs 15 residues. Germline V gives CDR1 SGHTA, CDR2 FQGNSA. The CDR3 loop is CASSESGSRADTQYF. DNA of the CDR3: TGTGCCAGCAGCGAAAGCGGGAGCAGGGCAGATACGCAGTATTTT. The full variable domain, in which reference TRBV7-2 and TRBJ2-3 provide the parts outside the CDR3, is GAGVSQSPSNKVTEKGKDVELRCDPISGHTALYWYRQSLGQGLEFLIYFQGNSAPDKSGLPSDRFSAERTGGSVSTLTIQRTQQEDSAVYLCASSESGSRADTQYFGPGTRLTVL.

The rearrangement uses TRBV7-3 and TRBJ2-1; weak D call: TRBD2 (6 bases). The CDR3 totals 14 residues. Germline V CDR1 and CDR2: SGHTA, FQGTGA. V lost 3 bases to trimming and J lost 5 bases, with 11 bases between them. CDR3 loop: CASSFPGLHNEQFF. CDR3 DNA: TGTGCCAGCAGCTTCCCGGGACTTCACAATGAGCAGTTCTTC.

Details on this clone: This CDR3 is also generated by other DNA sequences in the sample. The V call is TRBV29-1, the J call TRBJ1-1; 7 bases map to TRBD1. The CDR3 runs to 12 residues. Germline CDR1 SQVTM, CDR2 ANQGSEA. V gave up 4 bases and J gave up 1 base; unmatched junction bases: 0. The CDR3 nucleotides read TGCAGCGTTGGACAGGGGAACACTGAAGCTTTCTTT. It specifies CSVGQGNTEAFF.

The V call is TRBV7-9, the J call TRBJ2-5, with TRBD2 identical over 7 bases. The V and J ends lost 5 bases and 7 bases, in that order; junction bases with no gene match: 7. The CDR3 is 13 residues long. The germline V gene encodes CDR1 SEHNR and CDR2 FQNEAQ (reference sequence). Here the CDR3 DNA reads TGTGCCAGCAGCACGGGGACGGGGGGGACCCAGTACTTC. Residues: CASSTGTGGTQYF. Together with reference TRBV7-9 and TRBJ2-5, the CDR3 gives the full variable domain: DTGVSQNPRHKITKRGQNVTFRCDPISEHNRLYWYRQTLGQGPEFLTYFQNEAQLEKSRLLSDRFSAERPKGSFSTLEIQRTEQGDSAMYLCASSTGTGGTQYFGPGTRLLVL.

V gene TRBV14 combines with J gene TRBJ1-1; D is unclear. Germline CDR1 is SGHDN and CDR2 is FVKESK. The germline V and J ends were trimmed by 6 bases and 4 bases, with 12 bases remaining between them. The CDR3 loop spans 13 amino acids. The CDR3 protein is CASRLLISTEAFF. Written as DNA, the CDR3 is TGTGCCAGCAGACTACTTATATCCACTGAAGCTTTCTTT.

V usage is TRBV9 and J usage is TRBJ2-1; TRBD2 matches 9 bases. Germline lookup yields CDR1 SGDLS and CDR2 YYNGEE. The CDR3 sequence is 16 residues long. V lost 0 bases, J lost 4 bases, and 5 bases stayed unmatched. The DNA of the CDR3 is TGTGCCAGCAGCGTAGAGGGGCTAGCGGGATACAATGAGCAGTTCTTC. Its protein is CASSVEGLAGYNEQFF.

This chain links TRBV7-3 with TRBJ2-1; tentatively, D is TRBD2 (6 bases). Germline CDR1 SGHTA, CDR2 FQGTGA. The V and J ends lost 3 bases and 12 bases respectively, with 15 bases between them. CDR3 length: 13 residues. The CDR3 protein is CASSFYGAEGQFF. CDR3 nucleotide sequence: TGTGCCAGCAGCTTTTATGGGGCGGAGGGGCAGTTCTTC.

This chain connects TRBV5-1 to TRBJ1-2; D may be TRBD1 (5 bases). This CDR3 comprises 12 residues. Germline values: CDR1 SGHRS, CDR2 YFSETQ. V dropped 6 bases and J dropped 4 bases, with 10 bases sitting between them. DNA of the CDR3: TGCGCCAGCAAAGGAGGGGCCTATGGCTACACCTTC. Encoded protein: CASKGGAYGYTF.

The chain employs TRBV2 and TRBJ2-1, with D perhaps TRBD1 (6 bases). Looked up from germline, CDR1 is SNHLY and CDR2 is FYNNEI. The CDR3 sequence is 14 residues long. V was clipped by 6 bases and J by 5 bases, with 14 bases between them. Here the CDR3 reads CASRLDRLNNEQFF. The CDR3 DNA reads TGTGCCAGCAGGCTGGACAGACTCAACAATGAGCAGTTCTTC.

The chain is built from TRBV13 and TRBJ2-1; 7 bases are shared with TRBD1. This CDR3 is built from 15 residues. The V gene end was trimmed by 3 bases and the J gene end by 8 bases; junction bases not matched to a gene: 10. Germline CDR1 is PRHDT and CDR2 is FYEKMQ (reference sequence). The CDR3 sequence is CASSFIRQGRDEQFF. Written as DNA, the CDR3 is TGTGCCAGCAGCTTCATTAGACAGGGACGGGATGAGCAGTTCTTC. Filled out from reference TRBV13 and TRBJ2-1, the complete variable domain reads AAGVIQSPRHLIKEKRETATLKCYPIPRHDTVYWYQQGPGQDPQFLISFYEKMQSDKGSIPDRFSAQQFSDYHSELNMSSLELGDSALYFCASSFIRQGRDEQFFGPGTRLTVL.

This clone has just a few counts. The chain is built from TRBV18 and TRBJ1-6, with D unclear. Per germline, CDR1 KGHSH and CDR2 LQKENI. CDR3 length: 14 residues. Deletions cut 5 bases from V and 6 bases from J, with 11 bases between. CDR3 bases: TGTGCCAGCTCATATTCGGGTTCTAATTCACCCCTCCACTTT. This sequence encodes CASSYSGSNSPLHF.

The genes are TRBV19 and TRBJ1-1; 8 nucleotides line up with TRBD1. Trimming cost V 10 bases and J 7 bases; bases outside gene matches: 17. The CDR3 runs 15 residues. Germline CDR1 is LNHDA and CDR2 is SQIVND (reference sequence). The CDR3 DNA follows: TGTGCCACCCGCGGGCAGGGGGCGATTTATGGTGAAGCTTTCTTT. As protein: CATRGQGAIYGEAFF.

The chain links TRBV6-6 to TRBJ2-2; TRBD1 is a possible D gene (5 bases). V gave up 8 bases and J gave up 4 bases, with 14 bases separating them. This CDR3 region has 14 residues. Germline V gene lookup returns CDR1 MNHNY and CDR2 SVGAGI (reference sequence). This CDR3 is CASQRQIRTGELFF. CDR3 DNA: TGTGCCAGCCAAAGACAGATCCGCACCGGGGAGCTGTTTTTT.

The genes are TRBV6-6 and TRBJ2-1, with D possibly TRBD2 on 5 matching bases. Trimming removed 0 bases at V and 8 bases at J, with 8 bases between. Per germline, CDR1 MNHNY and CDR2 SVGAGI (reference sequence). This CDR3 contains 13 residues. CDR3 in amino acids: CASSYSEGYEQFF. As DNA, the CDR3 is TGTGCCAGCAGTTACTCCGAGGGTTATGAGCAGTTCTTC.

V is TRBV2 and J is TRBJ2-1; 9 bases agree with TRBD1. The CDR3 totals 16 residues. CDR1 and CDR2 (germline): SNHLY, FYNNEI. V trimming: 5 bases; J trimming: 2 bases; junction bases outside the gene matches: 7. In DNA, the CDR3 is TGTGCCAGCAGTAACCCCCGGGACAGGGCCTACAATGAGCAGTTCTTC. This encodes CASSNPRDRAYNEQFF.

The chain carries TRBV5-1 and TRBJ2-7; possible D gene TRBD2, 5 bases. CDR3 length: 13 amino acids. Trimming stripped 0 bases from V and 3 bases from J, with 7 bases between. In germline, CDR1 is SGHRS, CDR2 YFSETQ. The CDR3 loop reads CASSLGGYYEQYF. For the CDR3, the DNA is TGCGCCAGCAGCTTGGGCGGGTACTACGAGCAGTACTTC. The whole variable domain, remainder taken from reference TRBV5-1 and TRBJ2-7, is KAGVTQTPRYLIKTRGQQVTLSCSPISGHRSVSWYQQTPGQGLQFLFEYFSETQRNKGNFPGRFSGRQFSNSRSEMNVSTLELGDSALYLCASSLGGYYEQYFGPGTRLTVT.

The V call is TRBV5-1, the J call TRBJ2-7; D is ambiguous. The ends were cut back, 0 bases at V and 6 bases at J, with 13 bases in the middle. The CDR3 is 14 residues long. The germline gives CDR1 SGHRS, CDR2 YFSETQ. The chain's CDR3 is CASSLGIGVPEQYF. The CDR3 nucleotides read TGCGCCAGCAGCTTGGGGATAGGAGTTCCCGAGCAGTACTTC.